This T cell receptor beta chain was documented in a study of CXCR3-negative and CXCR3-positive naive CD8 T cells. A remark on this clonotype: Its target is unknown.

The libraries of TRB cDNA were constructed through 5' RACE using UMI labels. TCRdb reprocessed the 5' RACE reads and stores each CDR3 protein as one record, lacking DNA. The sample holds some 120,000 distinct CDR3 sequences. Within the CD8+ T cell compartment, naive cells were CD45RO-CCR7+CD27+CD95-. In germline, CDR1 is MDHEN, CDR2 SYDVKM. The CDR3 loop spans 15 amino acids. The study, taken as a whole, reports: When CXCR3-positive naive cells were set against CXCR3-negative naive cells, the former had more hydrophobic TRB CDR3s. Sequencing showed both naive subsets with comparably high diversity, and memory CD8+ cells much lower. Memory cells diverged, while naive CXCR3-positive and CXCR3-negative cells had similar TRBV-TRBJ usage.

The genes are TRBV28 and TRBJ2-2; without DNA, the TCRdb call of TRBD1 cannot be checked. Material: naive CXCR3+ CD8+ T cells from blood. Subset in this sample: CD45RO-CCR7+CD27+CD95- naive CD8+ T cells expressing CXCR3 (TNR3+). This clonotype was obtained from a human donor in good health. Some clones in this sample may be carry-over from other donors' samples. This CDR3 is CASSLPGADTGELFF.